The entry that follows covers one T cell receptor (beta chain) sequence. The antigen remains unidentified. This table comes from immunoSEQ multiplex PCR, and its TCRdb copy is limited to in-frame clones, with some not included. The sample includes around 1,900,000 clones, 90% to 95% of them seen just once. CD45RO-negative, CCR7-selected cells formed the naive CD8 fraction, which excluded terminally differentiated effector memory CD45RA+ cells. The data stem from a study of shared clonotypes between healthy human individuals. Study-wide results and limits: A few donors had roughly 5.2% of their naive CD4 clonotypes in common. Collection of samples was limited to blood; tissue repertoires likely differ.

The CDR3 is 14 residues long. V was pared by 4 bases and J by 2 bases, with 6 bases between. Germline V lookup: CDR1 SGHDN, CDR2 FVKESK. What was sequenced was naive CD8+ T cells from PBMCs. The chain has TRBV14 and TRBJ2-6; D uncertain. This sequence was found in a young man in good health. Some clones in this sample may be carry-over from other donors' samples. The CDR3 coding sequence is TGTGCCAGCAGCCTCGAAGCTGGGGCCAACGTCCTGACTTTC. Translated: CASSLEAGANVLTF.